A single sample gave rise to the 24 T cell receptor beta chains below, sequenced in a study of beta chain features in type 1 diabetes. The study reverse transcribed the entire isolated RNA, so it sequenced expressed TCRB transcripts. Produced via immunoSEQ multiplex PCR; TCRdb's table is partial and in-frame only. There are almost 350,000 clones in the sample; less than 20% occur only once, and 0.035% to 0.05% lies in the top ten. The sample was naive CD4+ T cells from blood. Receptor source: a woman between 18 and 29 years old in good health.

V usage is TRBV5-1 and J usage is TRBJ2-3; D perhaps matches TRBD2 (5 bases). The CDR3 consists of 14 residues. V was cut by 6 bases and J by 6 bases, with 17 bases left in between. Germline CDR1 SGHRS, CDR2 YFSETQ. The CDR3 sequence is CASMPNPSGDTQYF. The CDR3 nucleotides read TGCGCCAGCATGCCCAACCCAAGCGGTGATACGCAGTATTTT.

The rearrangement joins TRBV7-9 to TRBJ1-2; D not resolved. CDR3 length: 13 amino acids. V was trimmed by 5 bases and J by 0 bases, leaving 7 bases between them. Germline V gene sequence: CDR1 SEHNR, CDR2 FQNEAQ (reference sequence). The CDR3 bases are TGTGCCAGCAGCCCGAGTTCTAACTATGGCTACACCTTC. Its translation is CASSPSSNYGYTF.

The chain is built from TRBV18 and TRBJ2-3; 9 positions match TRBD1. V shed 5 bases, J shed 4 bases, and the junction held 7 bases outside the gene matches. Germline CDR1 KGHSH, CDR2 LQKENI. This CDR3 region has 15 residues. Written as DNA, the CDR3 is TGTGCCAGCTCAGAACGGAGGGACAGGGCAGATACGCAGTATTTT. Translated: CASSERRDRADTQYF. The variable domain in full, with the rest retrieved from reference TRBV18 and TRBJ2-3, is NAGVMQNPRHLVRRRGQEARLRCSPMKGHSHVYWYRQLPEEGLKFMVYLQKENIIDESGMPKERFSAEFPKEGPSILRIQQVVRGDSAAYFCASSERRDRADTQYFGPGTRLTVL.

The rearrangement uses TRBV7-9 and TRBJ1-5, with D perhaps TRBD1 (6 bases). The CDR3 extends over 13 amino acids. With 5 bases removed from V and 3 bases from J, the gap between germline ends came to 8 bases. In germline, CDR1 is SEHNR, CDR2 FQNEAQ (reference sequence). The CDR3 DNA follows: TGTGCCAGCAGCCGACAGGCCAATCAGCCCCAGCATTTT. Its translation is CASSRQANQPQHF.

V and J are TRBV7-2 and TRBJ2-7; D gene uncertain. CDR1 SGHTA and CDR2 FQGNSA come from the germline V gene. This CDR3 is built from 12 residues. V lost 5 bases to trimming and J lost 6 bases, with 11 bases between them. CDR3 residues: CASSPSVSEQYF. The CDR3 nucleotides read TGTGCCAGCAGCCCCTCTGTGAGCGAGCAGTACTTC. The whole variable domain, remainder taken from reference TRBV7-2 and TRBJ2-7, is GAGVSQSPSNKVTEKGKDVELRCDPISGHTALYWYRQSLGQGLEFLIYFQGNSAPDKSGLPSDRFSAERTGGSVSTLTIQRTQQEDSAVYLCASSPSVSEQYFGPGTRLTVT.

The chain is built from TRBV7-9 and TRBJ1-5; unclear D gene. The CDR3 has 13 residues. Per the germline V gene, CDR1 is SEHNR and CDR2 is FQNEAQ (reference sequence). V was cut by 8 bases and J by 4 bases, with 12 bases left in between. CDR3: CASSRGWNQPQHF. DNA for the CDR3: TGTGCCAGCTCTCGAGGATGGAATCAGCCCCAGCATTTT.

J is TRBJ2-1 and V is TRBV5-1; 9 positions match TRBD1. The V gene end was trimmed by 7 bases and the J gene end by 7 bases; junction bases not matched to a gene: 12. This CDR3 comprises 15 residues. The germline V gene has CDR1 SGHRS and CDR2 YFSETQ. CDR3 bases: TGCGCCAGCTACACCGGGACAGGGTTTTGGAATGAGCAGTTCTTC. Translated, it gives CASYTGTGFWNEQFF.

The V gene is TRBV29-1, the J gene TRBJ2-3; tentatively, D is TRBD1 (5 bases). Germline V gene sequence: CDR1 SQVTM, CDR2 ANQGSEA. V lost 4 bases, J lost 0 bases, and 11 bases lay in between. The CDR3 is 14 residues long. The CDR3 sequence: CSVAVRASTDTQYF. The CDR3 DNA is TGCAGCGTTGCGGTCAGGGCTAGCACAGATACGCAGTATTTT.

The chain is built from TRBV29-1 and TRBJ2-3; weak D call: TRBD2 (5 bases). The length of the CDR3 is 14 residues. The ends were cut back, 4 bases at V and 0 bases at J, with 11 bases in the middle. Germline CDR1 reads SQVTM; CDR2 reads ANQGSEA. Here the CDR3 reads CSVARGLSTDTQYF. The CDR3, as DNA: TGCAGCGTTGCCCGGGGATTAAGCACAGATACGCAGTATTTT.

This clone appeared a few times. The CDR3 coding sequence is TGTGCCAGCAGCCCATCGGGGGGATCGGAGACCCAGTACTTC. Residues: CASSPSGGSETQYF. This chain links TRBV7-9 with TRBJ2-5; the match to TRBD2 covers 7 bases. The length of the CDR3 is 14 residues. V lost 5 bases and J lost 5; bases outside the gene matches: 8. The V gene's germline CDR1 is SEHNR and CDR2 FQNEAQ (reference sequence). Full variable domain (rest looked up from reference TRBV7-9 and TRBJ2-5): DTGVSQNPRHKITKRGQNVTFRCDPISEHNRLYWYRQTLGQGPEFLTYFQNEAQLEKSRLLSDRFSAERPKGSFSTLEIQRTEQGDSAMYLCASSPSGGSETQYFGPGTRLLVL.

The rearrangement links TRBV5-1 to TRBJ2-7, with 8 positions matching TRBD1. V gave up 3 bases and J gave up 6 bases; unmatched junction bases: 14. CDR1 is SGHRS, CDR2 YFSETQ, per germline. This CDR3 comprises 16 residues. The CDR3 DNA sequence: TGCGCCAGCAGCTCGACATTGGGGACAGGTGAAATCGAGCAGTACTTC. This codes for CASSSTLGTGEIEQYF.

This clone has a handful of counts. The chain carries TRBV5-1 and TRBJ1-1; 7 nucleotides agree with TRBD1. The V gene end was trimmed by 6 bases and the J gene end by 4 bases; junction bases not matched to a gene: 6. CDR3 length equals 13 residues. Germline V gene data show CDR1 as SGHRS and CDR2 as YFSETQ. Here the CDR3 reads CASTPGGGTEAFF. As DNA, the CDR3 is TGCGCCAGCACCCCAGGGGGTGGCACTGAAGCTTTCTTT.

This clone was seen only a few times. The chain employs TRBV14 and TRBJ2-6; TRBD1 might be the D (6 bases). V was trimmed by 4 bases and J by 0 bases, leaving 16 bases between them. The CDR3 spans 18 residues. The germline CDR1 and CDR2 sequences are SGHDN and FVKESK. The CDR3 coding sequence is TGTGCCAGCAGCCTAGGGAGACAGGCCTTCTCTGGGGCCAACGTCCTGACTTTC. Protein sequence: CASSLGRQAFSGANVLTF.

V usage is TRBV6-1 and J usage is TRBJ2-7; the match to TRBD1 covers 7 bases. V trimming: 7 bases; J trimming: 3 bases; junction bases outside the gene matches: 9. Germline V gene sequence: CDR1 MNHNS, CDR2 SASEGT. This CDR3 is 14 amino acids long. DNA of the CDR3: TGTGCCAGCATAGGCCGGAACAGGGGCTACGAGCAGTACTTC. Translating it yields CASIGRNRGYEQYF.

This rearrangement joins TRBV6-5 to TRBJ2-7; tentative D call: TRBD2 (5 bases). V lost 5 bases and J lost 0, with 11 bases in between. The CDR3 length is 14 residues. Germline V gene lookup returns CDR1 MNHEY and CDR2 SVGAGI. The DNA of the CDR3 is TGTGCCAGCAGTCCTGGCCGGGACTCCTACGAGCAGTACTTC. It encodes CASSPGRDSYEQYF.

V gene TRBV30 combines with J gene TRBJ2-7; 8 bases line up with TRBD2. Germline CDR1 reads GTSNPN; CDR2 reads SVGIG (reference sequence). J gave up 1 base and V 3 bases, and 5 bases lay outside the gene matches. This CDR3 is built from 14 residues. The CDR3 loop is CAWSLLADSYEQYF. CDR3 nucleotide sequence: TGTGCCTGGAGCCTACTAGCGGATTCCTACGAGCAGTACTTC.

The V call is TRBV6-5, the J call TRBJ2-7, with 10 positions matching TRBD1. Germline V gene lookup returns CDR1 MNHEY and CDR2 SVGAGI. CDR3 length: 15 residues. V trimming: 5 bases; J trimming: 5 bases; junction bases outside the gene matches: 9. The chain's CDR3 is CASSRSGTGVDEQYF. The CDR3 region has the DNA TGTGCCAGCAGTCGTTCCGGGACAGGGGTGGACGAGCAGTACTTC.

The chain carries TRBV29-1 and TRBJ1-5; 7 bases align to TRBD1. This CDR3 comprises 13 residues. With V trimmed by 4 bases and J by 7 bases, 7 bases remained unmatched. Germline V gene sequence: CDR1 SQVTM, CDR2 ANQGSEA. CDR3 protein: CSVAQGEGQPQHF. CDR3 nucleotide sequence: TGCAGCGTTGCCCAGGGGGAAGGGCAGCCCCAGCATTTT.

The CDR3 sequence is CASSLPSSNEQFF. The CDR3 DNA sequence: TGCGCCAGCAGCTTGCCTAGCTCCAATGAGCAGTTCTTC. This chain links TRBV5-1 with TRBJ2-1, with D maybe TRBD2 (5 bases). Germline lookup yields CDR1 SGHRS and CDR2 YFSETQ. The V gene lost 1 base and the J gene lost 6 bases, with 8 bases spanning the gap. The CDR3 covers 13 residues. Complete variable domain (other parts from reference TRBV5-1 and TRBJ2-1): KAGVTQTPRYLIKTRGQQVTLSCSPISGHRSVSWYQQTPGQGLQFLFEYFSETQRNKGNFPGRFSGRQFSNSRSEMNVSTLELGDSALYLCASSLPSSNEQFFGPGTRLTVL.

This clone was counted between two and nine times. The rearrangement uses TRBV28 and TRBJ1-2, with 8 bases fitting TRBD1. The germline CDR1 and CDR2 sequences are MDHEN and SYDVKM. The CDR3 consists of 16 residues. Trimming took 7 bases from V and 3 from J; bases not matched to a gene: 13. Written as DNA, the CDR3 is TGTGCCAGCAACTCCGGGACAGGTCCTTCTCACTATGGCTACACCTTC. It specifies CASNSGTGPSHYGYTF.

The CDR3 spells CAWGTGRNQPQHF. CDR3 sequence (DNA): TGTGCCTGGGGGACAGGGCGGAATCAGCCCCAGCATTTT. This chain links TRBV30 with TRBJ1-5; 9 bases are shared with TRBD1. This CDR3 is built from 13 residues. Germline V gives CDR1 GTSNPN, CDR2 SVGIG (reference sequence). Losses at the gene ends were 5 bases for V and 4 bases for J; bases not matched to a gene: 3.

This chain uses TRBV6-5 with TRBJ1-4; D might be TRBD1 (5 bases). V was trimmed by 0 bases and J by 8 bases, leaving 13 bases between them. Germline V gives CDR1 MNHEY, CDR2 SVGAGI. The CDR3 runs to 15 residues. CDR3 loop: CASSYSGTQGEKLFF. The CDR3 DNA follows: TGTGCCAGCAGTTACTCGGGGACTCAAGGGGAAAAACTGTTTTTT.

This chain uses TRBV5-1 with TRBJ1-2; the D gene is possibly TRBD1 (6 bases). Germline CDR1 is SGHRS and CDR2 is YFSETQ. V was clipped by 7 bases and J by 6 bases, with 22 bases between them. This CDR3 contains 15 residues. CDR3 protein: CASAWGRDLGDGYTF. CDR3 DNA: TGCGCCAGCGCTTGGGGGCGCGACCTTGGGGATGGCTACACCTTC.

This chain links TRBV30 with TRBJ2-4; the D gene is possibly TRBD1 (7 bases). The CDR3 is 11 amino acids. V dropped 1 base and J dropped 10 bases, with 8 bases sitting between them. From germline, CDR1 is GTSNPN and CDR2 SVGIG (reference sequence). Here the CDR3 reads CAWSAGGIQYF. CDR3 in DNA: TGTGCCTGGAGTGCAGGGGGGATTCAGTACTTC.